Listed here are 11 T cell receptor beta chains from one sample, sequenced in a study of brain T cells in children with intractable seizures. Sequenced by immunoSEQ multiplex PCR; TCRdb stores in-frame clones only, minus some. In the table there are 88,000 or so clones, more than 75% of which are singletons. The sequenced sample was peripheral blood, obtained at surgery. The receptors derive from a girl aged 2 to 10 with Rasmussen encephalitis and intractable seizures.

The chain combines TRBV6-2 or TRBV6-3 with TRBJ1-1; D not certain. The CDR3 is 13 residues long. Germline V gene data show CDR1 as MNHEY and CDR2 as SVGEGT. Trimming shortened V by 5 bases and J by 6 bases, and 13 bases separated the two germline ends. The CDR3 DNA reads TGTGCCAGCAGTCACTACAGAAAGCCTGAAGCTTTCTTT. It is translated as CASSHYRKPEAFF.

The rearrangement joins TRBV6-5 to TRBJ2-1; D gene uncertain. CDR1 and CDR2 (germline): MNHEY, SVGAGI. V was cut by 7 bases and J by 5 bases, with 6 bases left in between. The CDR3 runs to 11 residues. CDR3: CASNDDNEQFF. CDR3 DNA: TGTGCCAGCAACGATGACAATGAGCAGTTCTTC.

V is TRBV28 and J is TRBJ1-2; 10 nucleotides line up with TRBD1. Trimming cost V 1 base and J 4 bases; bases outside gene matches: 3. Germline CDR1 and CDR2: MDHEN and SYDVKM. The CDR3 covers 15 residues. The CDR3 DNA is TGTGCCAGCAGTTTATCAGGACAGGGGGGCTATGGCTACACCTTC. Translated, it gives CASSLSGQGGYGYTF.

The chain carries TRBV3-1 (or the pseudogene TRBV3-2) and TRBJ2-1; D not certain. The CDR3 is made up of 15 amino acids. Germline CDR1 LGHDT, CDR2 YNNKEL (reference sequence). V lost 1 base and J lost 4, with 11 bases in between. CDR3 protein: CASSQAGGNYNEQFF. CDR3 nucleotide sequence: TGTGCCAGCAGCCAAGCCGGCGGTAATTACAATGAGCAGTTCTTC.

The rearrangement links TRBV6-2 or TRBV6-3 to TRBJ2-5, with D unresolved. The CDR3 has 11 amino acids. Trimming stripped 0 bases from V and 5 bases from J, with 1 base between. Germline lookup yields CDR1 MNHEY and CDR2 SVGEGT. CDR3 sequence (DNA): TGTGCCAGCAGTTACTCGGAGACCCAGTACTTC. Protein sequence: CASSYSETQYF.

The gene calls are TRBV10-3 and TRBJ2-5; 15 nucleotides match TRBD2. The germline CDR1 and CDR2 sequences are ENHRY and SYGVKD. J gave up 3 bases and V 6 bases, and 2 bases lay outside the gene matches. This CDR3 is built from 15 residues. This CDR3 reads CAISGTSGGKETQYF. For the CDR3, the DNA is TGTGCCATCAGCGGGACTAGCGGGGGGAAAGAGACCCAGTACTTC.

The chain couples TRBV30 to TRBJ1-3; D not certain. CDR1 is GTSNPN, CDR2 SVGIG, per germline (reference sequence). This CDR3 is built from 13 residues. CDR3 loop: CAWGGSSGNTIYF. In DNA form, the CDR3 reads TGTGCGTGGGGTGGTAGTTCTGGAAACACCATATATTTT. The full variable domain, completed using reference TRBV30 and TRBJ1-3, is SQTIHQWPATLVQPVGSPLSLECTVEGTSNPNLYWYRQAAGRGLQLLFYSVGIGQISSEVPQNLSASRPQDRQFILSSKKLLLSDSGFYLCAWGGSSGNTIYFGEGSWLTVV.

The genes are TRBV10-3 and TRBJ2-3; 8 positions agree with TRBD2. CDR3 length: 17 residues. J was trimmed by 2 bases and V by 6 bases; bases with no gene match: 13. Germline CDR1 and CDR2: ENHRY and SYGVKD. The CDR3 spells CAIRDSGNPYTTDTQYF. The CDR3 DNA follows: TGTGCCATCAGGGATAGCGGGAATCCCTATACCACAGATACGCAGTATTTT.

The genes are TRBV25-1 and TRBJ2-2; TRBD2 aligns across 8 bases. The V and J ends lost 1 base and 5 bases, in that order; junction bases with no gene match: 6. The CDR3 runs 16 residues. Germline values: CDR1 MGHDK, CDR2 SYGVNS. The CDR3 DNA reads TGTGCCAGCAGTGAATTTGGCCGGGGGGGAACCGGGGAGCTGTTTTTT. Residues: CASSEFGRGGTGELFF.

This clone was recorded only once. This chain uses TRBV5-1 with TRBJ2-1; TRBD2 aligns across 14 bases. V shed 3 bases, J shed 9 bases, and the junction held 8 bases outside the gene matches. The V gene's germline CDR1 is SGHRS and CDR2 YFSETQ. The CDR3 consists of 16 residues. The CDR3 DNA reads TGCGCCAGCAGCTCGACTAGCGGGAGGGCCCTAGGTGAGCAGTTCTTC. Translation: CASSSTSGRALGEQFF.

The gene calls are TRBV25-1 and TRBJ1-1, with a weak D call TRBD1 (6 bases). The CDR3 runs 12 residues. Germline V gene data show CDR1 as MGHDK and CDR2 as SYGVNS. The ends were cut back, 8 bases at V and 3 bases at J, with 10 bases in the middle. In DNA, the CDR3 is TGTGCCAGCGCGGACAGCTACACTGAAGCTTTCTTT. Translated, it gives CASADSYTEAFF.